Included here is one T cell receptor (beta chain) sequence, with context. Amplification started from genomic DNA. The TCR beta CDR3 region was amplified using 30 forward and 13 reverse primers. Using its own MiXCR run on the multiplex PCR reads, TCRdb lists one record per CDR3 protein. The sample holds under 300,000 distinct CDR3 sequences, more than 40% seen once. The V gene lost 5 bases and the J gene lost 1 base, with 9 bases spanning the gap. The V gene's germline CDR1 is SGHVS and CDR2 FQNEAQ. The CDR3 loop spans 15 amino acids. This specimen belongs to a study of type 1 and type 2 diabetes patients. Study summary: Magnetic bead positive selection isolated CD4+ or CD8+ T cells from PBMCs.

Input material: peripheral blood mononuclear cells (PBMCs). The receptor was isolated from a man between 18 and 35 years old with type 2 diabetes. The chain couples TRBV7-8 to TRBJ2-6, with TRBD2 as a possible D gene (6 bases). CDR3 amino acids: CASSRAGSGANVLTF. CDR3 in DNA: TGTGCCAGCAGCCGGGCGGGGTCTGGGGCCAACGTCCTGACTTTC.